These T cell receptor beta chains were read from a single sample in a study of shared clonotypes between healthy human individuals. The method was immunoSEQ multiplex PCR; TCRdb's version includes in-frame clones alone and lacks a portion of them. Among some 320,000 clones listed, 80% to 90% were seen once. Sequences were obtained from memory CD8+ T cells sorted from blood. These receptors were collected from a young man in good health. Each CDR3 is given without its conserved first and last residue.

v_gene	j_gene	CDR3aa
TRBV29-1	TRBJ2-7	SVLTGENYEQY
TRBV5-8	TRBJ1-5	ASSTETGSQPQH
TRBV5-8	TRBJ1-2	ASSLELWGYT
TRBV7-9	TRBJ2-7	ASSPGEVPGHEQY
TRBV27	TRBJ2-7	ASSLRGPSYEQY
TRBV9	TRBJ1-2	ASSVGGQANYGYT
TRBV7-9	TRBJ2-7	ASSLSLSSYEQY
TRBV27	TRBJ2-3	ASRINPLSSGGASDTQY
TRBV5-6	TRBJ2-1	ASSSRGTEYNEQF
TRBV6-1	TRBJ2-7	ASSPGLAGGYEQY
TRBV2	TRBJ2-7	ASSEVVGLAYEQY
TRBV5-4	TRBJ1-6	ASSFDRAASPLH
TRBV6-6	TRBJ1-1	ASSYSYGRAF
TRBV6-1	TRBJ1-2	ASGPTGVFYYGYT
TRBV28	TRBJ2-3	ASSLISGSWTDTQY
TRBV27	TRBJ2-7	ASSIRDGTYEQY
TRBV27	TRBJ1-5	ASSISGTGGLQPQH
TRBV7-9	TRBJ2-3	ASSPDRYTQY
TRBV7-6	TRBJ2-5	ASSLKLADRETQY
TRBV7-9	TRBJ2-5	ASSWGTESEETQY
TRBV5-4	TRBJ2-7	ASSLGGPGSYEQY
TRBV11-3	TRBJ2-7	ASSQQGDYEQY
TRBV10-2	TRBJ1-2	ASSDAQGAPGYGYT
TRBV27	TRBJ1-6	ASRQTGSNSPLH
TRBV7-9	TRBJ2-3	ASTPGSGGTDTQY
TRBV4-1	TRBJ1-1	ASSQDPRGGEAF
TRBV5-3	TRBJ2-7	ANPGPGGRAYEQY
TRBV28	TRBJ2-4	ASSPSGGLAKNIQY
TRBV5-6	TRBJ2-7	ASSLGQGITYEQY
TRBV6-1	TRBJ1-5	ASSEWTGSNQPQH
TRBV7-8	TRBJ2-3	ASSLILAGHFTDTQY
TRBV5-6	TRBJ2-7	ASSFSGQGAYEQY
TRBV5-6	TRBJ1-4	ASSSLDRGREKLF